This T cell receptor beta chain emerged from a study of blood T cell repertoires in COVID-19. For the study at large: The United States, Italy and Spain were the sources of the acute and convalescent COVID-19 samples. From T cells, B-cell-depleted T cells, or PBMCs came the material, which was cDNA or gDNA.

Study processing details: Counts of nucleated cells, estimated from reference gene primer amplification, were obtained. Assay used: immunoSEQ multiplex PCR; TCRdb lists only in-frame clones, some missing. The V and J calls and clone size were taken over from that table, and D and trimming were inferred from the DNA. The sample contains about 80,000 clones, around nine tenths of which appear only once. Sequencing was performed on peripheral blood. The sequence was obtained from a woman older than 75 with active or convalescent COVID-19.

In DNA, the CDR3 is TGTGCCATCAGGGGACAGGGAACTCAAAAACTGTTTTTT. It specifies CAIRGQGTQKLFF. The genes are TRBV10-3 and TRBJ1-4, with 9 positions matching TRBD1. Germline values: CDR1 ENHRY, CDR2 SYGVKD. The J segment lost 9 bases and the V segment lost 6 bases, leaving 5 bases of the junction unmatched. The CDR3 extends over 13 amino acids.